This TCR beta chain was found in a study of shared clonotypes between healthy human individuals. Study-level information: Donors, aged 18 to 49, were two women and a few men. Regarding the study as a whole: Memory subsets generally showed lower estimated richness than naive subsets.

Germline V gives CDR1 SEHNR, CDR2 FQNEAQ (reference sequence). This CDR3 has 15 amino acids. V was cut by 4 bases and J by 3 bases, with 16 bases left in between. As to this clone: The antigen remains undetermined.

The naive CD8 fraction comprised CD45RO-negative cells positively selected for CCR7 and excluded terminally differentiated effector memory CD45RA+ cells. Caucasian adults residing in Nashville, Tennessee made up all the donors. Replicate sorted-subset PCRs were loaded with roughly 190 ng DNA, 30,000 to 35,000 T cell genomes. Measured with immunoSEQ multiplex PCR; TCRdb has only the in-frame clones, and not every one. The sample lists about 2 million clones; 85% to 95% were seen once. Sequences were obtained from naive CD8+ T cells sorted from blood. The chain combines TRBV7-9 with TRBJ2-7; no clear D gene. This TCR was sampled from a man aged 18-30 years in good health. The CDR3 spells CASSYPTLGVYEQYF. CDR3 DNA: TGTGCCAGCAGCTACCCGACATTGGGTGTCTACGAGCAGTACTTC. Based on the CDR3 plus reference TRBV7-9 and TRBJ2-7, the full variable domain is DTGVSQNPRHKITKRGQNVTFRCDPISEHNRLYWYRQTLGQGPEFLTYFQNEAQLEKSRLLSDRFSAERPKGSFSTLEIQRTEQGDSAMYLCASSYPTLGVYEQYFGPGTRLTVT.